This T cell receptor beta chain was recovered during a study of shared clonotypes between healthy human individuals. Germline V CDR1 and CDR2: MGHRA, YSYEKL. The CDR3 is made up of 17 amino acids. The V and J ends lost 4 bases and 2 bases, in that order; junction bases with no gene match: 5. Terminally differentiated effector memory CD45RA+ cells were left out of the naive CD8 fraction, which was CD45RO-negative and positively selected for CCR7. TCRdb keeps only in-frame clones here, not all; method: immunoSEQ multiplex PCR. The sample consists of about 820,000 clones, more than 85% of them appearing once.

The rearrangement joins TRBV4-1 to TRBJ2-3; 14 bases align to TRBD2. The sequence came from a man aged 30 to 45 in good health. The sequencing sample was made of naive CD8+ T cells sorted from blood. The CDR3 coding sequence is TGCGCCAGCAGCCCTAGACTAGCGGGAGGGGTCACAGATACGCAGTATTTT. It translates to CASSPRLAGGVTDTQYF.